This entry concerns a single TCR beta chain. A J-beta primer mix and a sample-barcoded 5' primer were used in a second PCR of roughly 7 to 12 cycles. Each CDR3 protein is one row after TCRdb ran MiXCR on the 5' RACE reads. The sample includes approximately 800,000 distinct CDR3 sequences, less than 80% of them seen just once. This sample was included in a study of blood T cells in healthy people across ages. The CDR3 runs to 15 residues. The germline gives CDR1 DFQATT, CDR2 SNEGSKA (reference sequence). Trimming at V came to 6 bases and at J to 7 bases, leaving 18 bases not matched to a gene. The V gene is TRBV20-1, the J gene TRBJ2-7; 7 nucleotides agree with TRBD1. The receptor was isolated from a man in his thirties or forties in good health. Sequencing was performed on blood. The CDR3 spells CSATPDRELGYEQYF. Written as DNA, the CDR3 is TGCAGTGCAACGCCCGACAGGGAGTTGGGGTATGAGCAGTACTTC.